The TCR beta chain under discussion was sequenced for a study of blood T cell repertoires in COVID-19. Study background: Sites in the United States, Italy and Spain provided acute and convalescent COVID-19 samples.

In the authors' workflow: Researchers report that nucleated cell counts were estimated from reference gene primer amplification. TCRdb keeps only in-frame clones here, not all; method: immunoSEQ multiplex PCR. The V and J calls and the clone size are those of that table, but D and trimming were determined from the DNA. This sample has about 260,000 clones, with about 89% found just once. The clonotype comes from a woman in her thirties or forties who had recovered from COVID-19. Sequenced: peripheral blood.

The DNA for the CDR3 is TGTGCCAGCAGCCCCGGGACAGACTCCTACGAGCAGTACTTC. Protein product: CASSPGTDSYEQYF. The rearrangement uses TRBV16 and TRBJ2-7; 7 bases match TRBD1. This CDR3 has 14 amino acids. V was pared by 4 bases and J by 0 bases, with 3 bases of the junction left unmatched. The germline V gene encodes CDR1 KGHSY and CDR2 FQNENV.